These 6 T cell receptor beta chains were sequenced from one sample in a study of blood T cell repertoires in COVID-19. Assay used: immunoSEQ multiplex PCR; TCRdb lists only in-frame clones, some missing. The sample holds about 120,000 clones, 85% seen once. Sequencing was carried out using peripheral blood. These receptor sequences come from a man aged 55 to 70 with acute or convalescent COVID-19.

The gene calls are TRBV7-3 and TRBJ1-1; no definite D call. Germline CDR1 is SGHTA and CDR2 is FQGTGA. The CDR3 has 13 amino acids. V lost 3 bases, J lost 6 bases, and 11 bases lay in between. The CDR3 region has the DNA TGTGCCAGCAGCTTTACGGGGAGCGCTGAAGCTTTCTTT. It translates to CASSFTGSAEAFF.

The V gene is TRBV18, the J gene TRBJ2-7, with D unclear. Germline CDR1 reads KGHSH; CDR2 reads LQKENI. V was clipped by 2 bases and J by 4 bases, with 6 bases between them. This CDR3 spans 12 amino acids. CDR3 nucleotides: TGTGCCAGCTCACCATCCCCATACGAGCAGTACTTC. Protein sequence: CASSPSPYEQYF.

This chain uses TRBV11-3 with TRBJ2-4; no firm D call. Germline V gene sequence: CDR1 SGHNT, CDR2 YENEEA. V shed 6 bases and J shed 6 bases, with 12 bases lying between them. The CDR3 consists of 13 residues. DNA of the CDR3: TGTGCCAGCAGTCGTCGGAGTGGAAACATTCAGTACTTC. Amino acid sequence: CASSRRSGNIQYF.

This clone was detected once. The chain combines TRBV5-1 with TRBJ2-7; 7 bases agree with TRBD2. Losses at the gene ends were 4 bases for V and 4 bases for J; bases not matched to a gene: 2. The CDR3 totals 12 residues. Germline V gene lookup returns CDR1 SGHRS and CDR2 YFSETQ. In nucleotides, the CDR3 is TGCGCCAGCAGCGCGGGAGAGTACGAGCAGTACTTC. It codes for CASSAGEYEQYF.

J is TRBJ1-1 and V is TRBV29-1, with no clear D. The CDR3 totals 13 residues. Between the trimmed V and J ends, which lost 6 bases and 0 bases, there was a span of 11 bases. Germline V gene data show CDR1 as SQVTM and CDR2 as ANQGSEA. This CDR3 is CSVRVSLNTEAFF. DNA for the CDR3: TGCAGCGTGAGGGTGAGTCTGAACACTGAAGCTTTCTTT.

The J gene is TRBJ1-1, the V gene TRBV4-2; D is uncertain. The CDR3 is made up of 14 amino acids. Germline CDR1 is LGHNA and CDR2 is YNFKEQ. V was pared by 0 bases and J by 4 bases, with 9 bases between. The CDR3 sequence is CASSQEARGTEAFF. The CDR3 nucleotides are TGTGCCAGCAGCCAAGAGGCACGGGGCACTGAAGCTTTCTTT.